These 18 T cell receptor beta chains originate from one sample sequenced in a study of control samples from healthy donors and cancer patients. Some clones are missing from TCRdb's copy, which holds only in-frame ones; the method was immunoSEQ multiplex PCR. The sample records some 120,000 clones, 75% to 95% being singletons. Sequenced material: blood. These receptors originate from a man between 18 and 29 years old in good health.

This sequence joins TRBV24-1 and TRBJ2-1, with TRBD2 matching over 10 bases. This CDR3 region has 14 residues. CDR1 and CDR2 from the germline V gene are KGHDR and SFDVKD. The ends lost 0 bases at V and 9 bases at J; junction bases unmatched: 1. CDR3 DNA: TGTGCCACCAGTGATTTGACTAGCGGGACTGAGCAGTTCTTC. It is translated as CATSDLTSGTEQFF.

This clone occurred once. This chain links TRBV7-2 with TRBJ2-3; 7 nucleotides line up with TRBD2. The CDR3 spans 15 residues. CDR1 is SGHTA and CDR2 is FQGNSA in the germline V gene. The trim removed 4 bases at V and 7 bases at J, leaving 11 bases unmatched. The DNA of the CDR3 is TGTGCCAGCAGCTCGCTGGCGGGAGCCAGGAATACGCAGTATTTT. As protein: CASSSLAGARNTQYF. Using reference TRBV7-2 and TRBJ2-3 for the parts outside the CDR3, the full variable domain is GAGVSQSPSNKVTEKGKDVELRCDPISGHTALYWYRQSLGQGLEFLIYFQGNSAPDKSGLPSDRFSAERTGGSVSTLTIQRTQQEDSAVYLCASSSLAGARNTQYFGPGTRLTVL.

The CDR3 bases are TGTGCCAGCAGCCAAGAACGCCTAGCGGGGGGGCCGGGGGAGACCCAGTACTTC. Translating it yields CASSQERLAGGPGETQYF. The rearrangement uses TRBV3-1 (or the pseudogene TRBV3-2) and TRBJ2-5; 12 nucleotides match TRBD2. Per the germline V gene, CDR1 is LGHDT and CDR2 is YNNKEL (reference sequence). Trimming took 0 bases from V and 5 from J; bases not matched to a gene: 10. The CDR3 has 18 amino acids.

CDR3 region: CASRALQGGHYEQYF. DNA for the CDR3: TGCGCCAGCAGAGCACTACAGGGGGGCCATTACGAGCAGTACTTC. This chain joins TRBV5-1 and TRBJ2-7, with TRBD1 matching over 8 bases. Trimming at V came to 5 bases and at J to 4 bases, leaving 11 bases not matched to a gene. Germline V gene data show CDR1 as SGHRS and CDR2 as YFSETQ. There are 15 residues in the CDR3.

The gene calls are TRBV5-4 and TRBJ1-3, with D unresolved. V lost 0 bases and J lost 2, with 6 bases in between. The germline CDR1 and CDR2 sequences are SGHNT and YYREEE (reference sequence). The CDR3 is 14 amino acids. The CDR3: CASSLGSTGNTIYF. The CDR3 bases are TGTGCCAGCAGCTTGGGCAGCACTGGAAACACCATATATTTT.

The chain employs TRBV24-1 and TRBJ1-4; no firm D call. Trimming shortened V by 5 bases and J by 3 bases, and 12 bases separated the two germline ends. The CDR3 length is 15 residues. Looked up from germline, CDR1 is KGHDR and CDR2 is SFDVKD. CDR3 in amino acids: CATSGADGANEKLFF. The CDR3 DNA reads TGTGCCACCAGTGGGGCAGATGGGGCTAATGAAAAACTGTTTTTT.

This clone was seen only once. The V gene is TRBV7-2, the J gene TRBJ2-5; either TRBD1 or TRBD2 may supply D (6 bases each). Trimming shortened V by 1 base and J by 2 bases, and 14 bases separated the two germline ends. The CDR3 has 16 residues. Germline assignment: CDR1 SGHTA and CDR2 FQGNSA. This CDR3 is CASSLGGRGQQETQYF. The CDR3 region has the DNA TGTGCCAGCAGCTTAGGGGGGCGGGGACAACAAGAGACCCAGTACTTC.

The chain is built from TRBV5-1 and TRBJ1-1; the D is unclear. Trimming pared 3 bases from V and 1 base from J, leaving 13 bases between. Germline values: CDR1 SGHRS, CDR2 YFSETQ. The CDR3 is made up of 15 amino acids. The CDR3 DNA reads TGCGCCAGCAGCTCCATCGGGCCTCAGAACACTGAAGCTTTCTTT. This gives the protein CASSSIGPQNTEAFF.

The J gene is TRBJ2-5, the V gene TRBV7-9, with D tentatively TRBD2 (6 bases). CDR1 and CDR2 from the germline V gene are SEHNR and FQNEAQ (reference sequence). The CDR3 has 15 residues. V lost 7 bases, J lost 3 bases, and 18 bases lay in between. The CDR3 bases are TGTGCCAGCAACCATCCGGGAGAATCGAAAGAGACCCAGTACTTC. This sequence encodes CASNHPGESKETQYF.

The CDR3 DNA sequence: TGTGCCAGCAGCGTCGAGCCGTTCCTAGCGGGGGGCAAAGAGACCCAGTACTTC. This translates into CASSVEPFLAGGKETQYF. J is TRBJ2-5 and V is TRBV9, with 11 bases matching TRBD2. Germline loops: CDR1 SGDLS, CDR2 YYNGEE. The CDR3 loop spans 18 amino acids. V shed 2 bases and J 3 bases; nucleotides not matched to a gene: 12.

The rearrangement joins TRBV25-1 to TRBJ2-3; possible D gene TRBD2, 5 bases. The CDR3 contains 15 residues. V lost 3 bases to trimming and J lost 1 base, with 11 bases between them. The germline V gene encodes CDR1 MGHDK and CDR2 SYGVNS. CDR3 DNA sequence: TGTGCCAGCAGTGATGCCGAGGGTCGCACAGATACGCAGTATTTT. This gives the protein CASSDAEGRTDTQYF.

CDR3 in DNA: TGTGCCAGCAGGTCGACAGGGGAGGCTTCACCCCTCCACTTT. Its protein product is CASRSTGEASPLHF. The gene calls are TRBV28 and TRBJ1-6; 8 nucleotides line up with TRBD1. J gave up 9 bases and V 6 bases, and 7 bases lay outside the gene matches. The CDR3 spans 14 residues. The germline V gene encodes CDR1 MDHEN and CDR2 SYDVKM.

This chain uses TRBV18 with TRBJ1-1, with 12 bases fitting TRBD1. The CDR3 runs to 15 residues. Germline V gives CDR1 KGHSH, CDR2 LQKENI. Unmatched junction bases numbered 4, after V lost 3 bases and J lost 5 bases. CDR3 DNA: TGTGCCAGCTCACCCCGGGACAGGGGGCATACTGAAGCTTTCTTT. It yields the protein CASSPRDRGHTEAFF.

J is TRBJ2-1 and V is TRBV30; a weak D match, TRBD2 (6 bases). Germline CDR1 reads GTSNPN; CDR2 reads SVGIG (reference sequence). CDR3 length: 13 residues. Trimming removed 1 base from V and 4 bases from J, with 8 bases in between. The CDR3 region is CAWSGGAYNEQFF. CDR3 nucleotide sequence: TGTGCCTGGAGTGGCGGGGCTTACAATGAGCAGTTCTTC.

The chain joins TRBV5-4 to TRBJ1-5; D possibly corresponds to TRBD1 (5 bases). The CDR3 is 16 residues long. The V gene lost 0 bases and the J gene lost 5 bases, with 15 bases spanning the gap. Germline CDR1 and CDR2: SGHNT and YYREEE (reference sequence). As DNA, the CDR3 is TGTGCCAGCAGCTTGGGGGGACTCGGAGGGGATCAGCCCCAGCATTTT. Translating it yields CASSLGGLGGDQPQHF.

The genes are TRBV7-2 and TRBJ1-2; a possible D gene is TRBD1 (5 bases). The ends were cut back, 3 bases at V and 5 bases at J, with 19 bases in the middle. Germline CDR1 SGHTA, CDR2 FQGNSA. The CDR3 consists of 16 residues. The CDR3 here is CASSLGSATGGYGYTF. The CDR3 DNA follows: TGTGCCAGCAGCTTGGGAAGTGCGACCGGGGGGTATGGCTACACCTTC.

The chain employs TRBV24-1 and TRBJ2-2, with TRBD1 matching over 9 bases. In germline, CDR1 is KGHDR, CDR2 SFDVKD. The CDR3 covers 16 residues. Trimming took 2 bases from V and 5 from J; bases not matched to a gene: 5. The CDR3 spells CATSDSGQGHTGELFF. CDR3 nucleotides: TGTGCCACCAGTGATTCGGGACAGGGTCATACCGGGGAGCTGTTTTTT.

The genes are TRBV6-4 and TRBJ2-1; D may be TRBD1 or TRBD2 (6 bases each). This CDR3 is built from 15 residues. V was cut by 6 bases and J by 0 bases, with 12 bases left in between. Germline V CDR1 and CDR2: MRHNA, SNTAGT. The CDR3 region is CASSPRGDSYNEQFF. The CDR3 nucleotides read TGTGCCAGCAGCCCAAGGGGGGACTCCTACAATGAGCAGTTCTTC.